Below are 25 T cell receptor beta chains sequenced from a single sample in a study of T cells in Graves' hyperthyroidism and ophthalmopathy. It was RNA transcripts that yielded the amplified TCR beta CDR3 regions. HTBI primers were the set used in a first-round RT-PCR of the TCR CDR3. TCRdb fed the multiplex PCR reads into MiXCR, producing one record per CDR3 protein. The table records a few hundred thousand distinct CDR3 sequences, 15% of them present only once. The material sequenced was blood. Source of these receptors: a woman between 25 and 40 years old with Graves' hyperthyroidism.

This clonotype occurred a few times. This chain links TRBV13 with TRBJ2-4, with a tentative D call TRBD1 (5 bases). CDR1 PRHDT and CDR2 FYEKMQ come from the germline V gene (reference sequence). The V gene lost 5 bases and the J gene lost 0 bases, with 14 bases spanning the gap. This CDR3 comprises 16 residues. Written as DNA, the CDR3 is TGTGCCAGCAGCGTAACAGGAGACCTAGCCAAAAACATTCAGTACTTC. Translated, it gives CASSVTGDLAKNIQYF.

This clonotype was counted at least ten times. This sequence joins TRBV11-2 and TRBJ2-5; 9 bases align to TRBD2. Trimming removed 5 bases from V and 2 bases from J; junction bases left unmatched: 9. CDR3 size: 16 residues. Germline V gene data show CDR1 as SGHAT and CDR2 as FQNNGV. The CDR3 sequence: CASSPIAGERQETQYF. DNA of the CDR3: TGTGCCAGCAGCCCAATAGCGGGAGAAAGGCAAGAGACCCAGTACTTC.

This clonotype was found a few times. The rearrangement links TRBV29-1 to TRBJ1-1, with D possibly matching TRBD1 (6 bases). Germline V gene lookup returns CDR1 SQVTM and CDR2 ANQGSEA. V lost 4 bases and J 6 bases, leaving 9 bases between the germline ends. There are 11 residues in the CDR3. The CDR3 reads CSVGGGPEAFF. The CDR3 nucleotides are TGCAGCGTTGGAGGGGGACCTGAAGCTTTCTTT. Looking up the rest from reference TRBV29-1 and TRBJ1-1 gives the full variable domain: SAVISQKPSRDICQRGTSLTIQCQVDSQVTMMFWYRQQPGQSLTLIATANQGSEATYESGFVIDKFPISRPNLTFSTLTVSNMSPEDSSIYLCSVGGGPEAFFGQGTRLTVV.

This clonotype was counted at least ten times. CDR3 amino acids: CSARDVTSGSGEQFF. For the CDR3, the DNA is TGCAGTGCTAGAGATGTGACTAGCGGGAGCGGGGAGCAGTTCTTC. The chain is built from TRBV20-1 and TRBJ2-1; 12 bases match TRBD2. CDR1 and CDR2 from the germline V gene are DFQATT and SNEGSKA (reference sequence). V gave up 0 bases and J gave up 10 bases; unmatched junction bases: 7. The CDR3 loop spans 15 amino acids.

This chain links TRBV20-1 with TRBJ2-1; TRBD2 aligns across 15 bases. Germline V gives CDR1 DFQATT, CDR2 SNEGSKA (reference sequence). CDR3 length: 15 residues. The trim removed 6 bases at V and 3 bases at J, leaving 3 bases unmatched. The CDR3 reads CSAGLAGGIYNEQFF. Written as DNA, the CDR3 is TGCAGTGCAGGACTAGCGGGAGGGATCTACAATGAGCAGTTCTTC.

There are a few counts of this clonotype. The chain uses TRBV7-9 and TRBJ2-5; 10 bases fit TRBD2. Germline V lookup: CDR1 SEHNR, CDR2 FQNEAQ (reference sequence). The CDR3 has 17 amino acids. V shed 2 bases and J 2 bases; nucleotides not matched to a gene: 8. The CDR3 protein is CASSLRGSGRLQETQYF. The DNA of the CDR3 is TGTGCCAGCAGCTTACGAGGTAGCGGGAGGCTTCAAGAGACCCAGTACTTC.

This clonotype appeared a few times. V gene TRBV7-9 combines with J gene TRBJ2-1; 11 nucleotides line up with TRBD1. V lost 5 bases and J lost 6; bases outside the gene matches: 6. CDR3 length equals 15 residues. Germline values: CDR1 SEHNR, CDR2 FQNEAQ (reference sequence). Written as DNA, the CDR3 is TGTGCCAGCAGCGGGACAGGGGGGACCCCCAATGAGCAGTTCTTC. It yields the protein CASSGTGGTPNEQFF.

This clonotype showed up many times. The CDR3 loop reads CASIPAGEGEDTQYF. The CDR3 coding sequence is TGTGCCAGCATCCCCGCCGGGGAAGGGGAAGATACGCAGTATTTT. J is TRBJ2-3 and V is TRBV27; D is tentatively TRBD1 or TRBD2 (5 bases each). Germline-derived CDR1 and CDR2 are MNHEY and SMNVEV (reference sequence). The germline V and J ends were trimmed by 7 bases and 5 bases, with 19 bases remaining between them. The CDR3 has 15 amino acids.

This clonotype has only one observation. A read error may be the cause here, since a much bigger clone is one base away. V and J are TRBV12-3 or TRBV12-4 and TRBJ2-1; possibly TRBD2 for D (6 bases). The V and J ends lost 11 bases and 0 bases respectively, with 14 bases between them. The CDR3 is 14 residues long. The CDR3 DNA reads TGTGCCGGCTCGGGAGAACGCTCCTACAATGAGCAGTTCTTC. Translation: CAGSGERSYNEQFF.

J is TRBJ1-5 and V is TRBV10-3, with D unresolved. In germline, CDR1 is ENHRY, CDR2 SYGVKD. Trimming cost V 10 bases and J 0 bases, with 13 bases left between them. The CDR3 covers 14 residues. The CDR3 spells CATRPSDSNQPQHF. The CDR3 DNA is TGTGCCACCCGGCCCTCCGATAGCAATCAGCCCCAGCATTTT.

The rearrangement uses TRBV5-4 and TRBJ2-7; TRBD1 matches at 9 bases. After removal of 10 bases from V and 5 bases from J, the junction contained 10 bases not matched to a gene. The CDR3 totals 13 residues. CDR1 is SGHNT, CDR2 YYREEE, per germline (reference sequence). The CDR3 loop reads CAGGQGMTHEQYF. The DNA of the CDR3 is TGTGCCGGTGGACAGGGGATGACCCACGAGCAGTACTTC.

This clonotype appeared a few times. The rearrangement uses TRBV24-1 and TRBJ2-5; 8 bases agree with TRBD1. With 3 bases clipped from V and 5 bases from J, the junction kept 7 bases outside the gene matches. The CDR3 is 15 amino acids. Germline values: CDR1 KGHDR, CDR2 SFDVKD. In nucleotides, the CDR3 is TGTGCCACCAGTGATAACGCAGGGGGCCGGGAGACCCAGTACTTC. Encoded protein: CATSDNAGGRETQYF.

The chain recombines TRBV7-9 with TRBJ1-1, with TRBD1 as a possible D gene (6 bases). Looked up from germline, CDR1 is SEHNR and CDR2 is FQNEAQ (reference sequence). This CDR3 spans 15 amino acids. Trimming took 0 bases from V and 6 from J, leaving 14 bases between them. The CDR3 is CASSLAGGQLSEAFF. For the CDR3, the DNA is TGTGCCAGCAGCTTAGCGGGGGGGCAGCTATCTGAAGCTTTCTTT.

In nucleotides, the CDR3 is TGCAGTGCTAGACAGGCGAACGGACAGGCCAATCAGCCCCAGCATTTT. Its protein product is CSARQANGQANQPQHF. This sequence joins TRBV20-1 and TRBJ1-5; 7 bases are a match to TRBD1. In germline, CDR1 is DFQATT, CDR2 SNEGSKA (reference sequence). V gave up 2 bases and J gave up 3 bases; unmatched junction bases: 10. CDR3 length equals 16 residues.

This clonotype was detected many times. The CDR3 loop is CASTNRRDNEQFF. CDR3 nucleotides: TGTGCCAGCACGAACAGGAGGGACAATGAGCAGTTCTTC. The chain couples TRBV2 to TRBJ2-1; TRBD2 might be the D (6 bases). CDR1 is SNHLY, CDR2 FYNNEI, per germline. The germline V and J ends were trimmed by 7 bases and 5 bases, with 12 bases remaining between them. This CDR3 has 13 amino acids.

This chain links TRBV7-8 with TRBJ2-7, with D unresolved. The CDR3 loop spans 12 amino acids. In germline, CDR1 is SGHVS, CDR2 FQNEAQ. Trimming cost V 0 bases and J 6 bases, with 6 bases left between them. The CDR3 is CASSLASGEQYF. CDR3 nucleotides: TGTGCCAGCAGCTTAGCGTCTGGCGAGCAGTACTTC.

The J gene is TRBJ2-3, the V gene TRBV11-1; TRBD2 agrees at 12 bases. CDR1 is SGHAT and CDR2 is FQDESV in the germline V gene (reference sequence). V shed 10 bases, J shed 5 bases, and the junction held 10 bases outside the gene matches. There are 15 residues in the CDR3. The CDR3 loop is CANKTAGLAGDTQYF. The CDR3 region has the DNA TGTGCCAACAAAACGGCGGGACTAGCGGGAGATACGCAGTATTTT.

About this clonotype itself: This may stem from a read error, because a much larger clone lies one nucleotide away. The chain couples TRBV12-3 or TRBV12-4 to TRBJ2-1; D not resolved. V was clipped by 4 bases and J by 10 bases, with 14 bases between them. The CDR3 sequence is 13 residues long. DNA for the CDR3: TGTGCCAGCAGTTCAGGACGGATCTACGAGCAGTTCTTC. As protein: CASSSGRIYEQFF.

This clonotype showed up many times. The chain carries TRBV7-8 and TRBJ1-2, with D tentatively TRBD1 (5 bases). CDR1 and CDR2 (germline): SGHVS, FQNEAQ. The length of the CDR3 is 15 residues. The V and J ends lost 4 bases and 4 bases respectively, with 16 bases between them. The CDR3, as DNA: TGTGCCAGCAGCTCCAGGGAGGGGACGGGCTATGGCTACACCTTC. It specifies CASSSREGTGYGYTF.

The gene calls are TRBV7-2 and TRBJ2-7; D might be TRBD2 (6 bases). There are 15 residues in the CDR3. Germline CDR1 is SGHTA and CDR2 is FQGNSA. V was trimmed by 4 bases and J by 2 bases, leaving 15 bases between them. In DNA form, the CDR3 reads TGTGCCAGCAGCTCCCGGGGGACCGGCCCCTACGAGCAGTACTTC. It is translated as CASSSRGTGPYEQYF.

The chain carries TRBV2 and TRBJ2-1, with D possibly TRBD2 on 5 matching bases. The V gene's germline CDR1 is SNHLY and CDR2 FYNNEI. V gave up 0 bases and J gave up 6 bases, with 9 bases separating them. The CDR3 consists of 14 residues. CDR3 in DNA: TGTGCCAGCAGTGAAGCCCCGGGGATCAATGAGCAGTTCTTC. It codes for CASSEAPGINEQFF.

The CDR3 DNA sequence: TGCAGTGCTGACCACAGGGATAAAAACATTCAGTACTTC. It is translated as CSADHRDKNIQYF. The rearrangement joins TRBV20-1 to TRBJ2-4; D might be TRBD1 (6 bases). The CDR3 totals 13 residues. The germline V and J ends were trimmed by 5 bases and 4 bases, with 12 bases remaining between them. The germline V gene has CDR1 DFQATT and CDR2 SNEGSKA (reference sequence).

V is TRBV7-2 and J is TRBJ2-5; D ambiguous. Trimming took 1 base from V and 1 from J, leaving 13 bases between them. The germline V gene encodes CDR1 SGHTA and CDR2 FQGNSA. The CDR3 is 16 amino acids. The CDR3 DNA sequence: TGTGCCAGCAGCTTAGAGGGAACCGTGGGCCAAGAGACCCAGTACTTC. Translated, it gives CASSLEGTVGQETQYF.

This clonotype was counted many times. The J gene is TRBJ2-1, the V gene TRBV12-3 or TRBV12-4; no firm D call. The CDR3 contains 10 residues. The V and J ends lost 2 bases and 7 bases respectively, with 0 bases between them. The CDR3 protein is CASSLNEQFF. In nucleotides, the CDR3 is TGTGCCAGCAGTTTAAATGAGCAGTTCTTC.

This clonotype has only a few counts. The chain joins TRBV7-9 to TRBJ1-4; tentatively, D is TRBD1 (6 bases). The CDR3 runs 13 residues. Trimming stripped 5 bases from V and 6 bases from J, with 10 bases between. Germline V CDR1 and CDR2: SEHNR, FQNEAQ (reference sequence). CDR3 residues: CASSEDSHEKLFF. CDR3 sequence (DNA): TGTGCCAGCAGCGAGGACAGCCATGAAAAACTGTTTTTT.